The rows below give T cell receptor beta chains drawn from one sample of a study of blood T cell repertoires in COVID-19. The assay was immunoSEQ multiplex PCR, and TCRdb's table has in-frame clones only and misses some. The table lists over 100,000 clones, around 86% of them singletons, with 9.5% to 12% in the top ten. The sample taken for sequencing was peripheral blood. These receptors originate from a woman in her 70s with COVID-19, enrolled during active disease. Both conserved end residues are part of each CDR3. A D gene is named only where the DNA matches it firmly. Not every row has a clone size; where given, it reads once, few, many or a size class.

size: .
V: TRBV3-1/TRBV3-2
D: .
J: TRBJ2-5
CDR3: CASSHSGETQYF
DNA: TGTGCCAGCAGCCATTCCGGGGAGACCCAGTACTTC

size: .
V: TRBV6-6
D: .
J: TRBJ2-7
CDR3: CASRIGGGDAYEQYF
DNA: TGTGCCAGCCGAATTGGAGGCGGGGATGCCTACGAGCAGTACTTC

size: .
V: TRBV7-9
D: .
J: TRBJ1-4
CDR3: CASTLEGSLNEKLFF
DNA: TGTGCCAGTACTTTAGAGGGCAGCCTCAATGAAAAACTGTTTTTT

size: few
V: TRBV6-1
D: .
J: TRBJ2-1
CDR3: CASSERDTPYNEQFF
DNA: TGTGCCAGCAGTGAACGGGACACCCCCTACAATGAGCAGTTCTTC

size: .
V: TRBV6-5
D: .
J: TRBJ1-6
CDR3: CASNRQDYNSPLHF
DNA: TGTGCCAGCAACAGACAGGACTATAATTCACCCCTCCACTTT

size: .
V: TRBV7-9
D: TRBD1
J: TRBJ2-3
CDR3: CASSPRTGPGDTQYF
DNA: TGTGCCAGCAGCCCTAGGACAGGGCCGGGAGATACGCAGTATTTT

size: .
V: TRBV5-1
D: .
J: TRBJ2-1
CDR3: CASSSTAGYYNEQFF
DNA: TGCGCCAGCAGCTCCACCGCAGGGTATTACAATGAGCAGTTCTTC

size: .
V: TRBV30
D: TRBD2
J: TRBJ2-3
CDR3: CAWSPRTGLAGGQLDTQYF
DNA: TGTGCCTGGAGCCCACGGACGGGTTTGGCGGGGGGGCAGTTAGATACGCAGTATTTT

size: .
V: TRBV10-3
D: .
J: TRBJ2-3
CDR3: CAISEGARGADTQYF
DNA: TGTGCCATCAGTGAGGGTGCACGAGGCGCAGATACGCAGTATTTT

size: .
V: TRBV27
D: TRBD1
J: TRBJ2-7
CDR3: CASSFGRGLKYF
DNA: TGTGCCAGCAGTTTTGGCAGGGGGCTAAAATACTTC

size: .
V: TRBV4-1
D: .
J: TRBJ1-5
CDR3: CASSQDLGRSSPEYQPQHF
DNA: TGCGCCAGCAGCCAAGATCTGGGCAGGTCGTCCCCAGAGTATCAGCCCCAGCATTTT

size: .
V: TRBV3-1/TRBV3-2
D: TRBD1
J: TRBJ1-5
CDR3: CASSHADRGLNQPQHF
DNA: TGTGCCAGCAGCCATGCTGACAGGGGACTTAATCAGCCCCAGCATTTT

size: .
V: TRBV19
D: .
J: TRBJ2-6
CDR3: CASRRQVYGANVLTF
DNA: TGTGCCAGTAGGAGACAGGTCTATGGGGCCAACGTCCTGACTTTC

size: .
V: TRBV13
D: .
J: TRBJ2-7
CDR3: CASSSYYEQYF
DNA: TGTGCCAGCAGCTCCTACTACGAGCAGTACTTC

size: .
V: TRBV27
D: .
J: TRBJ2-7
CDR3: CASSFERTADEQYF
DNA: TGTGCCAGCAGTTTTGAGCGGACCGCGGACGAGCAGTACTTC

size: .
V: TRBV19
D: .
J: TRBJ2-2
CDR3: CASSLNPQGQLFF
DNA: TGTGCCAGTAGTCTCAACCCCCAGGGGCAGCTGTTTTTT

size: .
V: TRBV6-5
D: .
J: TRBJ2-7
CDR3: CASSYLDGVNYEQYF
DNA: TGTGCCAGCAGTTATTTAGACGGAGTTAACTACGAGCAGTACTTC

size: .
V: TRBV3-1/TRBV3-2
D: TRBD1
J: TRBJ1-2
CDR3: CASSQDTPGGTYGYTF
DNA: TGTGCCAGCAGCCAAGATACCCCAGGGGGGACCTATGGCTACACCTTC

size: once
V: TRBV7-6
D: TRBD1
J: TRBJ2-1
CDR3: CASSLEVGTGGWGARNEQFF
DNA: TGTGCCAGCAGCCTAGAGGTCGGGACAGGGGGTTGGGGGGCCCGAAATGAGCAGTTCTTC

size: few
V: TRBV12-2
D: .
J: TRBJ1-1
CDR3: CASRLPQGAGTEAFF
DNA: TGTGCAAGTCGCTTACCCCAGGGGGCTGGCACTGAAGCTTTCTTT

size: many
V: TRBV3-1/TRBV3-2
D: TRBD1
J: TRBJ1-6
CDR3: CASSLPDRRSPLHF
DNA: TGTGCCAGCAGCCTCCCGGACAGGAGGTCACCCCTCCACTTT

size: .
V: TRBV5-5
D: .
J: TRBJ1-1
CDR3: CASSSQAGGRAEAFF
DNA: TGTGCCAGCAGCTCCCAGGCGGGGGGCAGGGCTGAAGCTTTCTTT

size: once
V: TRBV18
D: .
J: TRBJ2-1
CDR3: CASSPIKGPGNEQFF
DNA: TGTGCCAGCTCACCGATCAAAGGACCGGGGAATGAGCAGTTCTTC

size: .
V: TRBV28
D: .
J: TRBJ2-3
CDR3: CASSLPGLASTDTQYF
DNA: TGTGCCAGCAGCCTGCCGGGACTTGCAAGCACAGATACGCAGTATTTT

size: .
V: TRBV5-1
D: TRBD1
J: TRBJ2-5
CDR3: CASTGTGQETQYF
DNA: TGCGCCAGCACCGGGACAGGGCAAGAGACCCAGTACTTC

size: once
V: TRBV6-5
D: TRBD1
J: TRBJ1-6
CDR3: CASSYPRGTGDSPLHF
DNA: TGTGCCAGCAGTTACCCGAGGGGGACAGGGGATTCACCCCTCCACTTT

size: .
V: TRBV5-5
D: .
J: TRBJ1-5
CDR3: CASSSSNRALLSPQHF
DNA: TGTGCCAGCAGCTCCTCAAACAGGGCCCTCCTTTCGCCCCAGCATTTT

size: once
V: TRBV25-1
D: .
J: TRBJ2-3
CDR3: CASSVGGADTQYF
DNA: TGTGCCAGCAGTGTAGGGGGAGCAGATACGCAGTATTTT

size: .
V: TRBV30
D: .
J: TRBJ1-4
CDR3: CAYGLGRGVRKLFF
DNA: TGTGCCTACGGCCTCGGGAGAGGGGTTAGAAAACTGTTTTTT

size: .
V: TRBV12-3/TRBV12-4
D: TRBD2
J: TRBJ2-7
CDR3: CASSFAAGIQYF
DNA: TGTGCCAGCAGTTTCGCAGCGGGGATTCAGTACTTC

size: .
V: TRBV7-2
D: TRBD2
J: TRBJ2-5
CDR3: CASSLVEATSGGKTQYF
DNA: TGTGCCAGCAGCTTAGTCGAGGCGACTAGCGGGGGAAAGACCCAGTACTTC

size: .
V: TRBV10-3
D: .
J: TRBJ2-1
CDR3: CAISESGNEQFF
DNA: TGTGCCATCAGTGAGTCCGGGAATGAGCAGTTCTTC

size: few
V: TRBV5-4
D: .
J: TRBJ1-5
CDR3: CASSRGAEQPQHF
DNA: TGTGCCAGCAGTCGGGGGGCCGAACAGCCCCAGCATTTT

size: .
V: TRBV6-1
D: TRBD1
J: TRBJ1-5
CDR3: CASSDGRQGVPGNQPQHF
DNA: TGTGCCAGCAGTGACGGGAGACAGGGGGTACCTGGCAATCAGCCCCAGCATTTT

size: .
V: TRBV19
D: TRBD1
J: TRBJ2-7
CDR3: CASSIGVRGTYEQYF
DNA: TGTGCCAGTAGTATAGGGGTCAGGGGGACCTACGAGCAGTACTTC

size: few
V: TRBV28
D: .
J: TRBJ1-5
CDR3: CASSLRGGIFQPQHF
DNA: TGTGCCAGCAGTTTACGGGGGGGGATTTTTCAGCCCCAGCATTTT

size: .
V: TRBV6-1
D: .
J: TRBJ2-7
CDR3: CASSDRGSTYEQYF
DNA: TGTGCCAGCAGTGACAGGGGTTCGACCTACGAGCAGTACTTC

size: .
V: TRBV9
D: TRBD1
J: TRBJ1-4
CDR3: CASSAVTGGARFGEKLFF
DNA: TGTGCCAGCAGCGCCGTTACAGGGGGCGCGAGGTTTGGCGAAAAACTGTTTTTT

size: .
V: TRBV2
D: TRBD2
J: TRBJ2-1
CDR3: CASSASAGTSKNEQFF
DNA: TGTGCCAGCAGTGCCTCTGCCGGGACTAGCAAAAATGAGCAGTTCTTC

size: .
V: TRBV5-1
D: TRBD1
J: TRBJ1-5
CDR3: CASSYGQEGQPQHF
DNA: TGCGCCAGCAGCTACGGACAGGAGGGGCAGCCCCAGCATTTT

size: .
V: TRBV25-1
D: TRBD1
J: TRBJ1-6
CDR3: CASSKTGYGNSPLHF
DNA: TGTGCCAGCAGCAAGACAGGGTACGGTAATTCACCCCTCCACTTT

size: .
V: TRBV28
D: .
J: TRBJ2-5
CDR3: CASSPGSQETQYF
DNA: TGTGCCAGCAGTCCGGGGAGTCAAGAGACCCAGTACTTC